This TCR beta chain was obtained from a study of Ad26.COV2.S vaccination and SARS-CoV-2 variants. As for treatment: some 20 received Ad26.COV2.S at low or high dose, single or two shots; several received placebo; per-sample allocation not given. On day 63 after the first injection, vaccine and placebo recipients gave samples. Sequencing was performed with immunoSEQ multiplex PCR; in TCRdb, only in-frame clones are kept and a portion is missing. Of about 380,000 clones in the sample, 83% were seen once. The CDR3 is 16 residues long. Germline lookup yields CDR1 SGHKS and CDR2 YYEKEE (reference sequence). V was pared by 7 bases and J by 2 bases, with 19 bases between.

Source: peripheral blood, taken in a trial of Ad26.COV2.S vaccine versus placebo. V and J are TRBV5-5 and TRBJ1-5; the D is unclear. The clonotype comes from a person aged 18-60 years who received the Ad26.COV2.S COVID-19 vaccine or a placebo. The CDR3 nucleotides are TGTGCCAGCTCGAACGGGGATGAAATTGGCAATCAGCCCCAGCATTTT. Translated: CASSNGDEIGNQPQHF.